A selection of T cell receptor beta chains follows, all from one sample in a study of blood T cell repertoires in COVID-19. Sequencing used immunoSEQ multiplex PCR; TCRdb keeps in-frame clones, though not all of them. The sample holds 140,000 to 150,000 clones, about 87% seen once. Specimen: peripheral blood. The receptor set was obtained from a woman aged 45-59 years with acute or convalescent COVID-19. Each CDR3 is given with its conserved first and last residue. Fields, in order: V gene, J gene, clone size, CDR3 length, D gene, CDR3 DNA, CDR3 protein. The D gene is left open where the match is weak. Rows may omit the clone size; those that give it use once, few, many or a size class.

TRBV27,TRBJ1-1,.,15,TRBD1,TGTGCCAGCAGTCGCCGGACAGGGGGGAACACTGAAGCTTTCTTT,CASSRRTGGNTEAFF
TRBV18,TRBJ1-2,few,14,.,TGTGCCAGCTCACCACTTTCAGAAAACTATGGCTACACCTTC,CASSPLSENYGYTF
TRBV7-9,TRBJ1-1,.,14,.,TGTGCCAGCAGCCCATTGACAGGGAACACTGAAGCTTTCTTT,CASSPLTGNTEAFF
TRBV7-9,TRBJ1-5,.,14,.,TGTGCCAGCAGCCCGAACAGGGCAGAACAGCCCCAGCATTTT,CASSPNRAEQPQHF
TRBV3-1/TRBV3-2,TRBJ1-1,.,14,.,TGTGCCAGCAGGGCTTCAGGGTACGACACTGAAGCTTTCTTT,CASRASGYDTEAFF
TRBV15,TRBJ2-7,.,15,TRBD1,TGTGCCACCAGCAGAGCCGGGACAGCACCCTACGAGCAGTACTTC,CATSRAGTAPYEQYF
TRBV3-1/TRBV3-2,TRBJ1-6,.,14,.,TGTGCCAGCAAGGGGGTCTCCTATAATTCACCCCTCCACTTT,CASKGVSYNSPLHF
TRBV6-5,TRBJ1-5,.,15,.,TGTGCCAGCATTCTAAACAGGGATCTCAATCAGCCCCAGCATTTT,CASILNRDLNQPQHF
TRBV7-3,TRBJ1-2,.,14,TRBD1,TGTGCCAGCAGCTTAGAGGGACAGGGCTATGGCTACACCTTC,CASSLEGQGYGYTF
TRBV6-5,TRBJ2-7,.,13,.,TGTGCCAGCAGTTACCCGGACAGCGGCGAGCAGTACTTC,CASSYPDSGEQYF
TRBV7-6,TRBJ1-5,.,16,.,TGTGCCAGCAGCTTAGGGGCCTCAATTTGGAATCAGCCCCAGCATTTT,CASSLGASIWNQPQHF
TRBV3-1/TRBV3-2,TRBJ2-7,.,16,TRBD1,TGTGCCAGCAGCCAAGAGTGGGACAGGGTCCGCTACGAGCAGTACTTC,CASSQEWDRVRYEQYF
TRBV3-1/TRBV3-2,TRBJ2-1,.,14,.,TGTGCCAGCATGTTCGGAGGGTCCTACAATGAGCAGTTCTTC,CASMFGGSYNEQFF
TRBV5-4,TRBJ2-2,.,15,.,TGTGCCAGCAGCTTGGAGGTGACACCAACCGGGGAGCTGTTTTTT,CASSLEVTPTGELFF
TRBV27,TRBJ2-1,.,16,TRBD2,TGTGCCAGCAGTTTGGCAGCGGGAGTTTCCTACAATGAGCAGTTCTTC,CASSLAAGVSYNEQFF
TRBV1,TRBJ1-1,.,14,.,TGCACCAGCAGCCTGGCAGGCAGGAACACTGAAGCTTTCTTT,CTSSLAGRNTEAFF
TRBV4-1,TRBJ2-7,.,16,TRBD2,TGCGCCAGCAGCCTCTCAACCCCGGGACTAGGCTACGAGCAGTACTTC,CASSLSTPGLGYEQYF
TRBV5-1,TRBJ2-1,.,14,.,TGCGCCAGCAGCTTCCGGGTAGGCTACAATGAGCAGTTCTTC,CASSFRVGYNEQFF
TRBV27,TRBJ2-2,.,17,.,TGTGCCAGCAGTTTATCGGGGGGGCTAGCGAACACCGGGGAGCTGTTTTTT,CASSLSGGLANTGELFF
TRBV12-3/TRBV12-4,TRBJ2-3,.,13,.,TGTGCCAGCAGTTTTTTCGGGGCAGATACGCAGTATTTT,CASSFFGADTQYF
TRBV27,TRBJ2-5,.,14,TRBD2,TGTGCCAGCAGCCAGGGGACTAGCGGGGCTACCCAGTACTTC,CASSQGTSGATQYF
TRBV5-4,TRBJ1-2,.,14,.,TGTGCCAGCAGCCGCTCCGGGGGGAACTATGGCTACACCTTC,CASSRSGGNYGYTF
TRBV4-1,TRBJ2-2,.,15,.,TGCGCCAGCAGCCTTATTCGGGGTTCCACCGGGGAGCTGTTTTTT,CASSLIRGSTGELFF
TRBV20-1,TRBJ1-4,.,15,.,TGCAGTGCTAGTAAAACAGGGCCCGCTAATGAAAAACTGTTTTTT,CSASKTGPANEKLFF
TRBV6-8,TRBJ2-3,.,15,TRBD1,TGTGCCAGCAGGGAGGGACAGGGGGCTGGAGATACGCAGTATTTT,CASREGQGAGDTQYF
TRBV6-5,TRBJ1-5,.,14,.,TGTGCCAGCGTTGTGGGACATCGCAATCAGCCCCAGCATTTT,CASVVGHRNQPQHF
TRBV7-6,TRBJ1-4,.,16,TRBD1,TGTGCCAGCAGCTTAGCGATGGGACAGCCAAATGAAAAACTGTTTTTT,CASSLAMGQPNEKLFF
TRBV3-1/TRBV3-2,TRBJ2-1,.,13,.,TGTGCCAGCAGTAGTGCGAACTACAATGAGCAGTTCTTC,CASSSANYNEQFF
TRBV11-2,TRBJ2-5,.,15,.,TGTGCCAGCAGCTCAGACATCCGGGAACAAGAGACCCAGTACTTC,CASSSDIREQETQYF
TRBV7-8,TRBJ2-3,.,16,TRBD2,TGTGCCAGCAGCTCAAGGACTAGCGGGACTACAGATACGCAGTATTTT,CASSSRTSGTTDTQYF
TRBV5-1,TRBJ2-3,.,17,.,TGCGCCAGCAGCTTGGCGGGTTGGAGGGACCTCACAGATACGCAGTATTTT,CASSLAGWRDLTDTQYF
TRBV6-6,TRBJ2-5,.,14,.,TGTGCCAGCAGGGAGGGGGCTAGGGGAGAGACCCAGTACTTC,CASREGARGETQYF
TRBV6-5,TRBJ1-5,few,15,TRBD1,TGTGCCAGCAGTTACTCGAGGCAGGGGGACTTTCCCCAGCATTTT,CASSYSRQGDFPQHF
TRBV5-1,TRBJ2-2,.,15,.,TGCGCCAGCAGCTTGGCCGGGGCGAACACCGGGGAGCTGTTTTTT,CASSLAGANTGELFF
TRBV19,TRBJ1-4,once,15,TRBD1,TGTGCCAGTAGTATTCGGGACAGGGGAAACGAAAAACTGTTTTTT,CASSIRDRGNEKLFF
TRBV15,TRBJ2-7,.,15,.,TGTGCCACCAGCAGGGAGAGGGACACAAACCACGAGCAGTACTTC,CATSRERDTNHEQYF
TRBV29-1,TRBJ1-4,few,14,.,TGCAGCGTTTCGTGGGGCGGGATAGGTGAAAAACTGTTTTTT,CSVSWGGIGEKLFF
TRBV7-9,TRBJ1-1,.,11,.,TGTGCCAGCAGCTTATCACAAGAAGCTTTCTTT,CASSLSQEAFF
TRBV6-5,TRBJ2-7,.,14,.,TGTGCCAGCACCTCAAGCTGGCAGGGGTACGAGCAGTACTTC,CASTSSWQGYEQYF
TRBV6-5,TRBJ1-2,.,13,.,TGTGCCAGCATAGTTGACAGACGATATGGCTACACCTTC,CASIVDRRYGYTF
TRBV6-1,TRBJ1-6,.,18,TRBD1,TGTGTCAGCAGTGAGAGGGTGAATGGGGGACAGGGAGGTTCACCCCTCCACTTT,CVSSERVNGGQGGSPLHF
TRBV27,TRBJ2-2,.,16,TRBD2,TGTGCCAGCAGCTTTACCGGGGGGACCCTCACCGGGGAGCTGTTTTTT,CASSFTGGTLTGELFF
TRBV7-2,TRBJ1-1,.,15,.,TGTGCCAGCAGCTTAGTTTGGGGGGGGGACACTGAAGCTTTCTTT,CASSLVWGGDTEAFF
TRBV19,TRBJ2-3,.,18,TRBD2,TGTGCCAGTAGTATCGGGACTAGCGGGAGTCCCGGTTCAGATACGCAGTATTTT,CASSIGTSGSPGSDTQYF
TRBV4-1,TRBJ2-5,.,12,.,TGCGCCAGCAGCCAAGATCGGGAGACCCAGTACTTC,CASSQDRETQYF
TRBV6-5,TRBJ1-6,.,13,TRBD1,TGTGCCAGCATGGACAGGGGGCATTCACCCCTCCACTTT,CASMDRGHSPLHF
TRBV28,TRBJ1-1,once,11,.,TGTGCCATCGTTGGTGGGCCTGAAGCTTTCTTT,CAIVGGPEAFF
TRBV28,TRBJ2-7,once,18,.,TGTGCCAGCAGTCCGTCGGGTGGGCGGGGACAGAATTCCTACGAGCAGTACTTC,CASSPSGGRGQNSYEQYF
TRBV27,TRBJ1-2,once,15,TRBD1,TGTGCCAGCAGCCCCACGGACAGGGCAAACTATGGCTACACCTTC,CASSPTDRANYGYTF
TRBV5-6,TRBJ2-7,.,14,.,TGTGCCAGCAGCTGGTGGACAAAGCTGGGGGAGCAGTACTTC,CASSWWTKLGEQYF
TRBV28,TRBJ1-4,once,17,.,TGTGCCAGCAGTTCCCCCGGGACACCCACAACTAATGAAAAACTGTTTTTT,CASSSPGTPTTNEKLFF
TRBV9,TRBJ1-2,.,14,.,TGTGCCAGCAGCGTAGATCCAGAGGGCTATGGCTACACCTTC,CASSVDPEGYGYTF
TRBV6-5,TRBJ2-3,.,14,TRBD1,TGTGCCAGCACCCGGACAGGGAGCACAGATACGCAGTATTTT,CASTRTGSTDTQYF
TRBV4-1,TRBJ1-6,.,17,TRBD1,TGCGCCAGCAGCCTTGGACAGGGGGGCGTCGGTGGGTCACCCCTCCACTTT,CASSLGQGGVGGSPLHF
TRBV25-1,TRBJ1-2,once,16,.,TGTGCCAGCAGCGACGTTTCCAGGGGAGAGGGAGAAGGCTACACCTTC,CASSDVSRGEGEGYTF
TRBV12-3/TRBV12-4,TRBJ2-7,.,13,.,TGTGCCAGCAGTTTCGGGGGTCGCGACGAGCAGTACTTC,CASSFGGRDEQYF
TRBV3-1/TRBV3-2,TRBJ1-6,.,16,.,TGTGCCAGCAGACCCGAACCGGGACAACAAAATTCACCCCTCCACTTT,CASRPEPGQQNSPLHF